This T cell receptor beta chain stems from a study of blood T cell repertoires in COVID-19. Trimming cost V 1 base and J 10 bases, with 21 bases left between them. This CDR3 has 16 residues. Germline CDR1 reads SGHDT; CDR2 reads YYEEEE. In the original workflow: Estimates of nucleated cell counts were drawn from the amplification of reference gene primers. The assay was immunoSEQ multiplex PCR, and TCRdb's table has in-frame clones only and misses some. The V and J calls and clone size are taken from that table; D and trimming were inferred from the DNA. This sample has 130,000 or so clones, with 60% to 85% found just once. This clone was detected a few times.

The V call is TRBV5-6, the J call TRBJ2-1; D unresolved. What was sequenced was peripheral blood. This TCR was sampled from a man aged 50-59 years with acute or convalescent COVID-19. CDR3 protein: CASSLTRQRVVLEQFF. The CDR3 DNA reads TGTGCCAGCAGCTTGACTCGGCAGCGCGTCGTTTTGGAGCAGTTCTTC.